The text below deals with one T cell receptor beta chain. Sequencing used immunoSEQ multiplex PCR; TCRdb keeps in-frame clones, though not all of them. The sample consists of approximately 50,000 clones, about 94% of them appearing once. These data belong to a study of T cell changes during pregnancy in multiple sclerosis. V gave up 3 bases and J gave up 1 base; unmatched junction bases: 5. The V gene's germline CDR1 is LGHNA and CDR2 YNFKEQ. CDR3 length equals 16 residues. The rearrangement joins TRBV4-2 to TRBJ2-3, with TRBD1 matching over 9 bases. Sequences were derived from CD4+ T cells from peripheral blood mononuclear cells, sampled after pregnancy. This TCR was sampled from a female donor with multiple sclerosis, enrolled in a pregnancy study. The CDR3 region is CASSQSGTGRTDTQYF. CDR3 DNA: TGTGCCAGCAGCCAGTCCGGGACAGGGCGCACAGATACGCAGTATTTT.